The source of this TCR beta chain is a study of OX40 agonist ivuxolimab in advanced cancers. Study-level results: Expanded clones were, on average, more numerous in CD8+ T cells than in CD4+.

With respect to this clone: As yet, its antigen is unknown.

CDR1 and CDR2 from the germline V gene are MNHEY and SMNVEV (reference sequence). CDR3 length: 13 amino acids. The V gene lost 7 bases and the J gene lost 6 bases, with 16 bases spanning the gap. TCRdb's copy holds only in-frame clones and misses some; the assay was immunoSEQ multiplex PCR. Of approximately 92,000 clones listed, 84% are singletons. This receptor was taken from an adult with an advanced solid tumor such as melanoma, head and neck, liver or kidney cancer. The sample here was CD4+ or CD8+ T cells sorted from blood, taken in a trial of the OX40 agonist ivuxolimab. This chain connects TRBV27 to TRBJ2-7, with a tentative D call TRBD1 (6 bases). CDR3 DNA: TGTGCCAGCACCCAGGGGTCTCTCTCCGAGCAGTACTTC. This gives the protein CASTQGSLSEQYF.